This is a list of T cell receptor beta chains from one sample in a study of blood T cell repertoires in COVID-19. Assay: immunoSEQ multiplex PCR; the TCRdb copy retains only in-frame clones and omits some. Here the sample spans some 110,000 clones, more than 75% being singletons. The sequencing input was peripheral blood. The receptor set was obtained from a human donor in a cohort sampled during active COVID-19. The CDR3 runs from the conserved cysteine through the conserved F or W. The D gene is left open where the match is weak. Expanded clones get a size class; other rows say once, few or many, or leave the size out.

v_gene,abundance,j_gene,d_gene,CDR3aa,CDR3nt
TRBV7-8,-,TRBJ1-1,-,CASSREPGHIMNTEAFF,TGTGCCAGCAGCCGAGAGCCGGGACACATTATGAACACTGAAGCTTTCTTT
TRBV4-1,-,TRBJ2-5,TRBD2,CASSQGGTSGRAVETQYF,TGCGCCAGCAGCCAGGGAGGGACTAGCGGGAGGGCTGTGGAGACCCAGTACTTC
TRBV19,-,TRBJ2-7,-,CAAAPGYADQGGQYF,TGTGCCGCCGCCCCCGGTTACGCGGATCAAGGTGGGCAGTACTTC
TRBV3-1/TRBV3-2,-,TRBJ2-3,TRBD2,CASSLTGLARDTQYF,TGTGCCAGCAGCCTTACCGGACTAGCGCGAGATACGCAGTATTTT
TRBV5-4,-,TRBJ2-5,-,CASSFERETQYF,TGTGCCAGCAGCTTTGAGCGAGAGACCCAGTACTTC
TRBV7-2,once,TRBJ2-1,TRBD2,CASTQREGPSAYNEQFF,TGTGCCAGCACCCAGCGGGAGGGCCCCTCGGCGTACAATGAGCAGTTCTTC
TRBV12-3/TRBV12-4,once,TRBJ2-7,-,CASSSRDLSEQYF,TGTGCCAGCAGTTCCAGAGACTTGAGCGAGCAGTACTTC
TRBV7-8,-,TRBJ2-1,TRBD2,CASSFFRTSGIVNEQFF,TGTGCCAGCAGCTTTTTTCGGACTAGCGGGATTGTCAATGAGCAGTTCTTC
TRBV7-2,-,TRBJ2-6,-,CASSPRVSGANVLTF,TGTGCCAGCAGCCCCAGGGTGTCTGGGGCCAACGTCCTGACTTTC
TRBV5-4,-,TRBJ2-2,-,CASSWDPRGVPGELFF,TGTGCCAGCAGCTGGGACCCCAGGGGTGTGCCCGGGGAGCTGTTTTTT
TRBV18,few,TRBJ2-7,TRBD1,CASSLGQGNLGEQYF,TGTGCCAGCTCACTGGGACAGGGGAACTTAGGCGAGCAGTACTTC
TRBV3-1/TRBV3-2,-,TRBJ2-2,-,CASSQDGGSGFAGELFF,TGTGCCAGCAGCCAAGATGGAGGGAGTGGCTTTGCCGGGGAGCTGTTTTTT
TRBV29-1,-,TRBJ2-7,TRBD1,CSVEVGQGAYEQYF,TGCAGCGTTGAAGTAGGACAGGGAGCCTACGAGCAGTACTTC
TRBV5-1,-,TRBJ2-7,TRBD2,CASSPTTSGRAGEQYF,TGCGCCAGCAGCCCTACGACTAGCGGGAGGGCCGGTGAGCAGTACTTC
TRBV18,-,TRBJ2-3,-,CASSYRTDTQYF,TGTGCCAGCTCATATCGTACAGATACGCAGTATTTT
TRBV5-4,-,TRBJ2-3,-,CASSISGADTQYF,TGTGCCAGCTCTATATCGGGGGCAGATACGCAGTATTTT
TRBV28,-,TRBJ1-4,-,CASSERMGPWATNEKLFF,TGTGCCAGCAGCGAAAGGATGGGCCCTTGGGCAACTAATGAAAAACTGTTTTTT
TRBV5-1,-,TRBJ2-3,TRBD2,CASSLELAGNRGTDTQYF,TGCGCCAGCAGCCTGGAGCTAGCGGGAAATAGGGGCACAGATACGCAGTATTTT
TRBV24-1,-,TRBJ2-3,-,CATSDRSGPARDTQYF,TGTGCCACCAGTGATCGAAGCGGACCCGCGAGAGATACGCAGTATTTT
TRBV7-8,-,TRBJ2-5,-,CASSLYPGVGETQYF,TGTGCCAGCAGCTTATATCCGGGAGTCGGGGAGACCCAGTACTTC
TRBV15,-,TRBJ2-1,-,CATSRTSDSYNEQFF,TGTGCCACCAGCAGGACGAGCGACTCCTACAATGAGCAGTTCTTC
TRBV7-2,-,TRBJ2-5,-,CASSRGETQYF,TGTGCCAGCAGCCGGGGGGAGACCCAGTACTTC
TRBV29-1,once,TRBJ2-5,TRBD2,CSVEIGRRETQYF,TGCAGCGTTGAAATCGGGAGGAGGGAGACCCAGTACTTC
TRBV18,once,TRBJ2-1,-,CASAPEGNEQFF,TGTGCCAGTGCGCCGGAGGGCAATGAGCAGTTCTTC
TRBV19,-,TRBJ1-1,TRBD1,CASSPVTGAEAFF,TGTGCCAGTAGTCCTGTCACAGGGGCCGAGGCTTTCTTT
TRBV19,-,TRBJ2-7,-,CATRTGGTYEQYF,TGTGCCACCAGGACCGGGGGAACCTACGAGCAGTACTTC
TRBV6-2/TRBV6-3,-,TRBJ2-7,-,CASSYSGEIEAGKRHSYEQYF,TGTGCCAGCAGTTACTCCGGGGAAATAGAGGCGGGGAAAAGACATTCCTACGAGCAGTACTTC
TRBV30,few,TRBJ2-7,-,CAWSVYLGAEQYF,TGTGCCTGGAGTGTATACCTAGGAGCCGAGCAGTACTTC
TRBV15,once,TRBJ1-6,-,CATSDRDGYNSPLHF,TGTGCCACCTCGGACAGAGATGGCTATAATTCACCCCTCCACTTT
TRBV24-1,-,TRBJ2-3,TRBD2,CATSDPAGGWADTQYF,TGTGCCACCAGTGACCCAGCGGGAGGTTGGGCAGATACGCAGTATTTT
TRBV12-5,-,TRBJ2-5,TRBD2,CASADAGGGQETQYF,TGTGCTAGTGCCGACGCGGGAGGCGGGCAAGAGACCCAGTACTTC
TRBV6-2/TRBV6-3,-,TRBJ1-2,-,CASSRVVPNYGYTF,TGTGCCAGCAGCCGAGTAGTCCCTAACTATGGCTACACCTTC
TRBV7-4,-,TRBJ1-5,TRBD1,CASSLVGDRDQPQHF,TGTGCCAGCAGCTTAGTAGGGGACAGGGATCAGCCCCAGCATTTT
TRBV28,large,TRBJ2-3,-,CASSSMTAYTQYF,TGTGCCAGCAGTTCGATGACAGCCTATACGCAGTATTTT
TRBV19,-,TRBJ2-1,TRBD1,CASSRTGTYNEQFF,TGTGCCAGTAGCCGGACAGGGACCTACAATGAGCAGTTCTTC
TRBV25-1,-,TRBJ1-6,-,CASSEWGAPLHF,TGTGCCAGCAGTGAATGGGGGGCACCCCTCCACTTT
TRBV5-1,-,TRBJ2-7,-,CASSLLGGGDYEQYF,TGCGCCAGCAGCTTGCTCGGGGGAGGCGACTACGAGCAGTACTTC
TRBV5-1,-,TRBJ1-3,-,CASSLVGDSGNTIYF,TGCGCCAGCAGCTTGGTAGGAGACTCTGGAAACACCATATATTTT
TRBV6-5,-,TRBJ1-1,-,CASSYRIQGTEAFF,TGTGCCAGCAGCTACAGGATACAGGGCACTGAAGCTTTCTTT
TRBV7-8,-,TRBJ2-7,TRBD2,CASSLVSTREVTYEQYF,TGTGCCAGCAGCTTAGTCTCGACGCGGGAGGTGACCTACGAGCAGTACTTC
TRBV12-5,-,TRBJ2-7,TRBD2,CASGPTSSEYLEEQYF,TGTGCTAGTGGTCCGACTAGCTCCGAGTACCTAGAAGAGCAGTACTTC
TRBV2,-,TRBJ2-5,-,CASTSRETQYF,TGTGCCAGCACCTCTAGGGAGACCCAGTACTTC
TRBV11-2,-,TRBJ2-7,-,CASSVRESSAYEQYF,TGTGCCAGCAGCGTTCGGGAGAGTTCCGCTTACGAGCAGTACTTC
TRBV5-1,-,TRBJ1-6,-,CASSLGEGARSPLHF,TGCGCCAGCAGCTTGGGGGAAGGGGCGAGGTCACCCCTCCACTTT
TRBV7-3,-,TRBJ2-5,-,CASSRNGAVGQETQYF,TGTGCCAGCAGCCGTAATGGGGCCGTGGGGCAAGAGACCCAGTACTTC
TRBV7-2,-,TRBJ2-1,-,CASSRGARGEFF,TGTGCCAGCAGCCGGGGGGCTAGAGGGGAGTTCTTC
TRBV2,-,TRBJ1-2,TRBD1,CASRDPAGTGPHSNYGYTF,TGTGCCAGCAGAGACCCCGCGGGGACAGGTCCCCATTCGAACTATGGCTACACCTTC
TRBV7-9,-,TRBJ2-1,TRBD2,CASTTLRRTAGGSYNEQFF,TGTGCCAGCACCACCCTCAGGCGTACAGCGGGAGGTTCCTACAATGAGCAGTTCTTC
TRBV6-2/TRBV6-3,-,TRBJ2-1,-,CASSYSRSSYNEQFF,TGTGCCAGCAGTTACTCTAGAAGCTCCTACAATGAGCAGTTCTTC
TRBV1,-,TRBJ2-1,-,CTSSQGLAGGRGNEQFF,TGCACCAGCAGCCAAGGACTAGCGGGAGGGAGAGGGAATGAGCAGTTCTTC
TRBV7-2,-,TRBJ2-5,-,CASSLGSTRETQYF,TGTGCCAGCAGCTTAGGTTCCACTAGGGAGACCCAGTACTTC
TRBV6-6,-,TRBJ1-1,-,CASSRSLGGVSTEAFF,TGTGCCAGCAGCCGTTCCCTAGGAGGGGTAAGCACTGAAGCTTTCTTT
TRBV6-6,-,TRBJ2-1,-,CASSFRRGSYNEQFF,TGTGCCAGCAGTTTTCGGAGGGGCTCCTACAATGAGCAGTTCTTC